Below, one T cell receptor beta chain is given with its context. The antigen is not known. The read ends 3 residues early relative to the CDR3; the germline J gene fills the gap. The sample is drawn from a study of Tregs in tolerant kidney transplant recipients. Profiled with immunoSEQ multiplex PCR; TCRdb holds only in-frame clones, not every one. Here the sample table reports under 30,000 clones. Mixed chimerism was transient after nonmyeloablative marrow transplants from related graft donors. CD4+CD25+CD127- Tregs, CD4+CD25- non-Tregs, CD4 and CD8 cells were sorted. Per germline, CDR1 SGHRS and CDR2 YFSETQ. V was shortened by 3 bases and J by 5 bases, with 17 bases between the two germline ends. The CDR3 contains 16 residues. General study findings and limits: This study did not directly address biological reproducibility. The most relevant donor-specific Treg TCRbeta repertoire apparently came from expansion with activated donor B cells. Validation in larger populations is needed because few patients were studied.

The V and J genes are TRBV5-1 and TRBJ1-4; D unresolved. This sample comprised CD4+ T cells from blood (PBMCs), obtained 6 months after the transplant. The origin of this receptor is a human patient who received a combined kidney and bone marrow transplant. Some T cells may trace back to the graft donor. This chain's CDR3 is CASSSNPGSENEKLFF. The part of the CDR3 DNA that was read is TGCGCCAGCAGCTCGAATCCGGGTTCGGAGAATGAAAAA.